These 21 T cell receptor beta chains were sequenced from one sample in a study of OX40 agonist ivuxolimab in advanced cancers. The repertoire was sequenced with immunoSEQ multiplex PCR; TCRdb's copy has only in-frame clones and lacks some. Of 71,000 or so clones in the sample, about 86% were seen once. Specimen: CD4+ or CD8+ T cells sorted from blood, collected in a trial of the OX40 agonist ivuxolimab. The receptors come from an adult with an advanced solid tumor such as melanoma, head and neck, liver or kidney cancer.

The chain uses TRBV4-3 and TRBJ2-5; 8 nucleotides match TRBD2. This CDR3 has 15 amino acids. Germline V lookup: CDR1 LGHNA, CDR2 YSLEER. Trimming at V came to 0 bases and at J to 2 bases, leaving 2 bases not matched to a gene. This CDR3 reads CASSQDAGGQETQYF. CDR3 DNA: TGCGCCAGCAGCCAAGATGCGGGGGGTCAAGAGACCCAGTACTTC.

The chain employs TRBV7-6 and TRBJ2-1; TRBD1 aligns across 7 bases. CDR1 is SGHVS and CDR2 is FNYEAQ in the germline V gene. V gave up 6 bases and J gave up 2 bases; unmatched junction bases: 7. This CDR3 region has 15 residues. CDR3 loop: CASSRDSPTYNEQFF. DNA for the CDR3: TGTGCCAGCAGTAGGGACAGCCCAACCTACAATGAGCAGTTCTTC.

This clone was counted between two and nine times. This CDR3 is CASSYSERGSYEQYF. The CDR3 DNA reads TGTGCCAGCAGTTACTCCGAGCGGGGCTCCTACGAGCAGTACTTC. The chain carries TRBV6-5 and TRBJ2-7; 7 bases map to TRBD2. There are 15 residues in the CDR3. Losses at the gene ends were 0 bases for V and 0 bases for J; bases not matched to a gene: 2. Looked up from germline, CDR1 is MNHEY and CDR2 is SVGAGI.

This sequence joins TRBV6-5 and TRBJ2-5; 10 nucleotides agree with TRBD1. Germline lookup yields CDR1 MNHEY and CDR2 SVGAGI. The CDR3 runs to 14 residues. Trimming at V came to 8 bases and at J to 1 base, leaving 4 bases not matched to a gene. As DNA, the CDR3 is TGTGCCAGCTCCCGGGACAGGGGCCAAGAGACCCAGTACTTC. It specifies CASSRDRGQETQYF.

The count of this clone is one. The V and J genes are TRBV9 and TRBJ2-5; no reliable D call. From germline, CDR1 is SGDLS and CDR2 YYNGEE. Between the trimmed V and J ends, which lost 3 bases and 8 bases, there was a span of 17 bases. This CDR3 has 14 amino acids. CDR3 nucleotides: TGTGCCAGCAGCGAGAGGCTCTCCGAAGGTACCCAGTACTTC. It is translated as CASSERLSEGTQYF.

J is TRBJ1-1 and V is TRBV29-1; D is undetermined. V was cut by 4 bases and J by 3 bases, with 9 bases left in between. CDR3 length: 12 residues. Germline CDR1 reads SQVTM; CDR2 reads ANQGSEA. The CDR3 bases are TGCAGCGTTGGGTGGGGTGACACTGAAGCTTTCTTT. Its protein product is CSVGWGDTEAFF. The variable domain in full, with the rest retrieved from reference TRBV29-1 and TRBJ1-1, is SAVISQKPSRDICQRGTSLTIQCQVDSQVTMMFWYRQQPGQSLTLIATANQGSEATYESGFVIDKFPISRPNLTFSTLTVSNMSPEDSSIYLCSVGWGDTEAFFGQGTRLTVV.

The rearrangement links TRBV19 to TRBJ2-3, with TRBD2 as a possible D gene (5 bases). With 4 bases removed from V and 4 bases from J, the gap between germline ends came to 6 bases. This CDR3 is 12 amino acids long. Germline V gives CDR1 LNHDA, CDR2 SQIVND (reference sequence). CDR3 DNA: TGTGCCAGTAGTAGCGGGCCAGATACGCAGTATTTT. Its translation is CASSSGPDTQYF. Full variable domain (rest looked up from reference TRBV19 and TRBJ2-3): DGGITQSPKYLFRKEGQNVTLSCEQNLNHDAMYWYRQDPGQGLRLIYYSQIVNDFQKGDIAEGYSVSREKKESFPLTVTSAQKNPTAFYLCASSSGPDTQYFGPGTRLTVL.

The chain is built from TRBV9 and TRBJ2-7, with TRBD2 identical over 7 bases. CDR1 and CDR2 (germline): SGDLS, YYNGEE. The V and J ends lost 1 base and 5 bases, in that order; junction bases with no gene match: 9. The CDR3 runs 15 residues. The CDR3 protein is CASSVQAGNTHEQYF. CDR3 nucleotides: TGTGCCAGCAGCGTACAAGCGGGAAATACCCACGAGCAGTACTTC.

This clone showed up just a few times. The same CDR3 can be traced to other DNA sequences in this sample. This sequence joins TRBV28 and TRBJ1-4, with D perhaps matching TRBD1 (6 bases). Germline V CDR1 and CDR2: MDHEN, SYDVKM. The CDR3 has 14 amino acids. Trimming stripped 6 bases from V and 0 bases from J, with 8 bases between. Written as DNA, the CDR3 is TGTGCCAGCAGCCCAGGGGCAACTAATGAAAAACTGTTTTTT. Its translation is CASSPGATNEKLFF. The full variable domain, its missing parts supplied by reference TRBV28 and TRBJ1-4, is DVKVTQSSRYLVKRTGEKVFLECVQDMDHENMFWYRQDPGLGLRLIYFSYDVKMKEKGDIPEGYSVSREKKERFSLILESASTNQTSMYLCASSPGATNEKLFFGSGTQLSVL.

The V and J genes are TRBV30 and TRBJ2-6; D possibly corresponds to TRBD2 (5 bases). The germline V gene has CDR1 GTSNPN and CDR2 SVGIG (reference sequence). The CDR3 totals 14 residues. Trimming pared 4 bases from V and 0 bases from J, leaving 7 bases between. CDR3 sequence reads: CAWKLDSGANVLTF. CDR3 in DNA: TGTGCCTGGAAACTAGACTCTGGGGCCAACGTCCTGACTTTC. The variable domain in full, completed from reference TRBV30 and TRBJ2-6, reads SQTIHQWPATLVQPVGSPLSLECTVEGTSNPNLYWYRQAAGRGLQLLFYSVGIGQISSEVPQNLSASRPQDRQFILSSKKLLLSDSGFYLCAWKLDSGANVLTFGAGSRLTVL.

CDR3 sequence (DNA): TGTGCCAGCAGTTACTCGAGTTCGGACACTGAAGCTTTCTTT. This encodes CASSYSSSDTEAFF. The chain employs TRBV6-5 and TRBJ1-1, with D hard to call. Germline CDR1 MNHEY, CDR2 SVGAGI. This CDR3 is built from 14 residues. V was shortened by 0 bases and J by 3 bases, with 8 bases between the two germline ends.

V and J are TRBV9 and TRBJ1-1; 8 nucleotides agree with TRBD1. CDR1 SGDLS and CDR2 YYNGEE come from the germline V gene. J was trimmed by 5 bases and V by 2 bases; bases with no gene match: 8. The CDR3 runs 15 residues. This CDR3 reads CASSVGQGSRTEAFF. The DNA of the CDR3 is TGTGCCAGCAGCGTCGGACAGGGATCGAGAACTGAAGCTTTCTTT.

The rearrangement links TRBV28 to TRBJ2-5; 8 bases map to TRBD1. Gene TRBJ2-7 matches the end of the DNA better, so the J call may be wrong. Germline assignment: CDR1 MDHEN and CDR2 SYDVKM. The CDR3 spans 15 residues. CDR3: CASSAHRGLADEQYF. In DNA, the CDR3 is TGTGCCAGCAGCGCACACAGGGGGTTGGCGGACGAGCAGTACTTC.

The chain recombines TRBV7-2 with TRBJ1-2; D uncertain. The CDR3 covers 15 residues. The V gene lost 4 bases and the J gene lost 2 bases, with 14 bases spanning the gap. The V gene's germline CDR1 is SGHTA and CDR2 FQGNSA. CDR3 in amino acids: CASSSAQTRNYGYTF. As DNA, the CDR3 is TGTGCCAGCAGCTCAGCACAGACTCGAAACTATGGCTACACCTTC. The full variable domain, its missing parts supplied by reference TRBV7-2 and TRBJ1-2, is GAGVSQSPSNKVTEKGKDVELRCDPISGHTALYWYRQSLGQGLEFLIYFQGNSAPDKSGLPSDRFSAERTGGSVSTLTIQRTQQEDSAVYLCASSSAQTRNYGYTFGSGTRLTVV.

The V gene is TRBV10-3, the J gene TRBJ1-2, with D tentatively TRBD1 (6 bases). The CDR3 is made up of 12 amino acids. Germline values: CDR1 ENHRY, CDR2 SYGVKD. Trimming removed 6 bases at V and 4 bases at J, with 9 bases between. CDR3: CAISGTPYGYTF. As DNA, the CDR3 is TGTGCCATCAGCGGGACACCCTATGGCTACACCTTC.

The J gene is TRBJ1-5, the V gene TRBV30, with D tentatively TRBD1 (6 bases). Germline CDR1 is GTSNPN and CDR2 is SVGIG (reference sequence). Trimming took off 1 base at V and 4 bases at J, with 8 bases between the two ends. The CDR3 spans 13 residues. The CDR3 DNA sequence: TGTGCCTGGAGTGGACAGGCAAATCAGCCCCAGCATTTT. Translating it yields CAWSGQANQPQHF.

CDR3 DNA sequence: TGTGCCAGCTCACAGGGGCTAACTGGAAACACCATATATTTT. Translated: CASSQGLTGNTIYF. The chain employs TRBV18 and TRBJ1-3, with D perhaps TRBD1 (5 bases). Between the trimmed V and J ends, which lost 4 bases and 2 bases, there was a span of 9 bases. The CDR3 has 14 residues. CDR1 and CDR2 from the germline V gene are KGHSH and LQKENI.

The rearrangement links TRBV5-1 to TRBJ1-1, with 9 nucleotides matching TRBD1. Germline V CDR1 and CDR2: SGHRS, YFSETQ. The junction had 5 bases not matched to a gene; V was cut back by 2 bases and J by 3 bases. CDR3 length equals 15 residues. Here the CDR3 DNA reads TGCGCCAGCAGCTTACAGGGGGCCCGGGACACTGAAGCTTTCTTT. Protein product: CASSLQGARDTEAFF.

The chain combines TRBV5-4 with TRBJ2-7, with 9 bases matching TRBD1. From germline, CDR1 is SGHNT and CDR2 YYREEE (reference sequence). The CDR3 has 15 amino acids. V shed 4 bases and J 2 bases; nucleotides not matched to a gene: 7. This CDR3 reads CASSQEGQGPYEQYF. CDR3 nucleotide sequence: TGTGCCAGCAGCCAAGAGGGACAGGGTCCCTACGAGCAGTACTTC.

The chain combines TRBV18 with TRBJ2-1, with D hard to call. This CDR3 has 14 residues. Germline CDR1 reads KGHSH; CDR2 reads LQKENI. V was shortened by 7 bases and J by 0 bases, with 10 bases between the two germline ends. CDR3 sequence: CASLDGSSYNEQFF. CDR3 in DNA: TGTGCCAGCTTGGACGGAAGCTCCTACAATGAGCAGTTCTTC.

V usage is TRBV6-1 and J usage is TRBJ1-4; maybe TRBD1 (6 bases). The V end lost 2 bases, the J end lost 0 bases, and 19 bases lay between the germline ends. Germline V gene lookup returns CDR1 MNHNS and CDR2 SASEGT. This CDR3 has 19 residues. The CDR3: CASSEKDSRLASTNEKLFF. The DNA for the CDR3 is TGTGCCAGCAGTGAAAAGGACAGTCGCCTGGCCTCAACTAATGAAAAACTGTTTTTT.